What follows are 20 T cell receptor beta chains derived from one specimen sequenced in a study of identical twins. TCRdb reanalysed the 5' RACE reads using MiXCR and keeps one entry per CDR3 protein. Of hundreds of thousands of distinct CDR3 sequences listed, 7.5% are singletons. The sample was also reused in another study, on yellow fever vaccine responses in identical twins.

The sample was CD8+ T cells sorted from blood. These receptors were taken from a young woman in good health.

To note about this clonotype: Compared with germline, one end of the junction differs, possibly owing to a read error. The rearrangement uses TRBV20-1 and TRBJ2-2, with a weak D call TRBD2 (5 bases). CDR1 DFQATT and CDR2 SNEGSKA come from the germline V gene (reference sequence). This CDR3 region has 16 residues. CDR3 bases: TGCTGTGCTAGAGATCGGTTCGGGGCGAACACCGGGGAGCTGTTTTTT. It yields the protein CCARDRFGANTGELFF.

A few counts support this clonotype. The rearrangement links TRBV12-5 to TRBJ2-7; D is ambiguous. CDR1 and CDR2 (germline): LGHNT, FRNRAP. CDR3 size: 13 residues. V was trimmed by 2 bases and J by 3 bases, leaving 8 bases between them. The CDR3 region has the DNA TGTGCTAGTGGTTTGAGTCAGAACTACGAGCAGTACTTC. Translation gives CASGLSQNYEQYF.

This chain joins TRBV27 and TRBJ2-1; TRBD2 agrees at 8 bases. From germline, CDR1 is MNHEY and CDR2 SMNVEV (reference sequence). V trimming: 7 bases; J trimming: 1 base; junction bases outside the gene matches: 9. The CDR3 spans 16 residues. The CDR3 is CASTQTASGSYNEQFF. CDR3 bases: TGTGCCAGCACCCAAACAGCTAGCGGGTCCTACAATGAGCAGTTCTTC.

The chain uses TRBV28 and TRBJ2-7, with 10 bases fitting TRBD2. The CDR3 sequence is 15 residues long. The V gene's germline CDR1 is MDHEN and CDR2 SYDVKM. After removal of 1 base from V and 3 bases from J, the junction contained 3 bases not matched to a gene. DNA of the CDR3: TGTGCCAGCAGTTTATACTCTAGCGGGAGCTACGAGCAGTACTTC. Translating it yields CASSLYSSGSYEQYF.

There are a few counts of this clonotype. The V gene is TRBV27, the J gene TRBJ1-6, with D hard to call. The germline V and J ends were trimmed by 5 bases and 8 bases, with 10 bases remaining between them. Germline V gene sequence: CDR1 MNHEY, CDR2 SMNVEV (reference sequence). The CDR3 extends over 13 amino acids. The CDR3 DNA follows: TGTGCCAGCAGTCCATTCGGCTATTCACCCCTCCACTTT. This sequence encodes CASSPFGYSPLHF.

This clonotype was picked up a small number of times. The rearrangement uses TRBV2 and TRBJ2-7, with a possible D match to TRBD1 (6 bases). V lost 8 bases and J 6 bases, leaving 14 bases between the germline ends. The V gene's germline CDR1 is SNHLY and CDR2 FYNNEI. The CDR3 has 12 residues. The CDR3 DNA sequence: TGTGCCAGCCTCGGGACAAATCCCGAGCAGTACGTC. Translating gives CASLGTNPEQYV.

This chain uses TRBV6-1 with TRBJ1-2; D not resolved. Trimming left V 4 bases short and J 4 bases short, with 10 bases between. The CDR3 runs 13 residues. Germline V lookup: CDR1 MNHNS, CDR2 SASEGT. In DNA, the CDR3 is TGTGCCAGCAGTGGGGGTCTGGGCTATGGCTACACCTTC. Encoded protein: CASSGGLGYGYTF.

The V and J genes are TRBV4-2 and TRBJ1-5; no clear D gene. The V gene lost 3 bases and the J gene lost 6 bases, with 6 bases spanning the gap. This CDR3 is built from 12 residues. Germline values: CDR1 LGHNA, CDR2 YNFKEQ. CDR3 residues: CASSQVGQPQHF. The DNA for the CDR3 is TGTGCCAGCAGCCAGGTCGGTCAGCCCCAGCATTTT.

The gene calls are TRBV6-1 and TRBJ2-5; 11 bases match TRBD2. The length of the CDR3 is 15 residues. Germline loops: CDR1 MNHNS, CDR2 SASEGT. V lost 5 bases to trimming and J lost 3 bases; unmatched junction nucleotides: 5. CDR3 protein: CASSRGGLAEETQYF. For the CDR3, the DNA is TGTGCCAGCAGTCGCGGGGGACTAGCGGAAGAGACCCAGTACTTC.

In its sample, this clonotype was seen many times. This sequence joins TRBV20-1 and TRBJ1-2; no clear D gene. V shed 3 bases and J shed 5 bases, with 16 bases lying between them. The germline CDR1 and CDR2 sequences are DFQATT and SNEGSKA (reference sequence). This CDR3 contains 14 residues. The CDR3 protein is CSARVRVGSYGYTF. In nucleotides, the CDR3 is TGCAGTGCTAGGGTTCGAGTGGGGTCATATGGCTACACCTTC.

The chain joins TRBV14 to TRBJ2-2; D gene unclear. V was shortened by 0 bases and J by 4 bases, with 9 bases between the two germline ends. The germline gives CDR1 SGHDN, CDR2 FVKESK. The CDR3 has 15 residues. The CDR3 spells CASSQDHLFTGELFF. The CDR3 nucleotides read TGTGCCAGCAGCCAAGATCACTTATTCACCGGGGAGCTGTTTTTT.

There are a few counts of this clonotype. The V and J genes are TRBV15 and TRBJ2-3, with D hard to call. V was shortened by 7 bases and J by 5 bases, with 4 bases between the two germline ends. The CDR3 runs 10 residues. The germline V gene has CDR1 LNHNV and CDR2 YYDKDF (reference sequence). CDR3 nucleotide sequence: TGTGCCACCAAGGGAGATACGCAGTATTTT. It translates to CATKGDTQYF. The variable domain in full, completed from reference TRBV15 and TRBJ2-3, reads DAMVIQNPRYQVTQFGKPVTLSCSQTLNHNVMYWYQQKSSQAPKLLFHYYDKDFNNEADTPDNFQSRRPNTSFCFLDIRSPGLGDTAMYLCATKGDTQYFGPGTRLTVL.

This clonotype was detected a few times. This chain joins TRBV24-1 and TRBJ1-2; D is unclear. In germline, CDR1 is KGHDR, CDR2 SFDVKD. CDR3 length: 12 residues. Trimming stripped 5 bases from V and 3 bases from J, with 6 bases between. The CDR3 coding sequence is TGTGCCACCAGTGCGGCAGACTATGGCTACACCTTC. It yields the protein CATSAADYGYTF.

The table lists this clonotype with many counts. V usage is TRBV7-9 and J usage is TRBJ2-1; 7 bases are a match to TRBD2. Germline values: CDR1 SEHNR, CDR2 FQNEAQ (reference sequence). The J segment lost 6 bases and the V segment lost 1 base, leaving 6 bases of the junction unmatched. The CDR3 is made up of 15 amino acids. The CDR3 protein is CASSLVTSDSNEQFF. In nucleotides, the CDR3 is TGTGCCAGCAGCTTAGTAACTAGCGACAGCAATGAGCAGTTCTTC.

Here the CDR3 reads CASSEWDVSWQTNYGYTF. The CDR3 DNA reads as TGTGCCAGCAGTGAATGGGATGTCTCGTGGCAAACCAACTATGGCTACACCTTC. The chain uses TRBV6-1 and TRBJ1-2; D call uncertain. With 2 bases removed from V and 2 bases from J, the gap between germline ends came to 21 bases. This CDR3 is 18 amino acids long. The V gene's germline CDR1 is MNHNS and CDR2 SASEGT.

In its sample, this clonotype was seen many times. The J gene is TRBJ2-3, the V gene TRBV2; either TRBD1 or TRBD2 may supply D (5 bases each). V lost 10 bases, J lost 0 bases, and 14 bases lay in between. Germline-derived CDR1 and CDR2 are SNHLY and FYNNEI. This CDR3 is 14 amino acids long. The CDR3 spells CATRDGASTDTQYF. Written as DNA, the CDR3 is TGTGCCACCCGGGACGGAGCTAGCACAGATACGCAGTATTTT.

This clonotype was seen at least ten times. The V gene is TRBV7-9, the J gene TRBJ2-2; maybe TRBD2 (5 bases). The CDR3 length is 15 residues. V was cut by 2 bases and J by 5 bases, with 12 bases left in between. Germline V gives CDR1 SEHNR, CDR2 FQNEAQ (reference sequence). The CDR3 sequence: CASSLWGEGTGELFF. In DNA, the CDR3 is TGTGCCAGCAGCTTATGGGGAGAAGGAACCGGGGAGCTGTTTTTT. The full variable domain, with the rest looked up from reference TRBV7-9 and TRBJ2-2, is DTGVSQNPRHKITKRGQNVTFRCDPISEHNRLYWYRQTLGQGPEFLTYFQNEAQLEKSRLLSDRFSAERPKGSFSTLEIQRTEQGDSAMYLCASSLWGEGTGELFFGEGSRLTVL.

This clonotype has just a few counts. The chain recombines TRBV5-6 with TRBJ2-5; possible D gene TRBD2, 6 bases. Germline V lookup: CDR1 SGHDT, CDR2 YYEEEE. The V end lost 4 bases, the J end lost 5 bases, and 12 bases lay between the germline ends. There are 13 residues in the CDR3. The CDR3 sequence: CASSRDWGETQYF. CDR3 coding DNA: TGTGCCAGCAGCAGGGACTGGGGGGAGACCCAGTACTTC. Full variable domain (missing parts from reference TRBV5-6 and TRBJ2-5): DAGVTQSPTHLIKTRGQQVTLRCSPKSGHDTVSWYQQALGQGPQFIFQYYEEEERQRGNFPDRFSGHQFPNYSSELNVNALLLGDSALYLCASSRDWGETQYFGPGTRLLVL.

This clonotype was detected only a few times. V and J are TRBV2 and TRBJ2-1; 9 bases are a match to TRBD2. V shed 6 bases and J 2 bases; nucleotides not matched to a gene: 2. This CDR3 contains 14 residues. Germline CDR1 SNHLY, CDR2 FYNNEI. CDR3 bases: TGTGCCAGCAGCGCGGGAGGGGCCTACAATGAGCAGTTCTTC. Translated, it gives CASSAGGAYNEQFF.

This clonotype occurred many times. The genes are TRBV10-2 and TRBJ2-1; 7 positions agree with TRBD2. Looked up from germline, CDR1 is WSHSY and CDR2 is SAAADI. J was trimmed by 5 bases and V by 5 bases; bases with no gene match: 9. The CDR3 extends over 15 amino acids. The CDR3, as DNA: TGCGCCAGCAGTTCTGACTGGCTAGCGGACAATGAGCAGTTCTTC. Residues: CASSSDWLADNEQFF.